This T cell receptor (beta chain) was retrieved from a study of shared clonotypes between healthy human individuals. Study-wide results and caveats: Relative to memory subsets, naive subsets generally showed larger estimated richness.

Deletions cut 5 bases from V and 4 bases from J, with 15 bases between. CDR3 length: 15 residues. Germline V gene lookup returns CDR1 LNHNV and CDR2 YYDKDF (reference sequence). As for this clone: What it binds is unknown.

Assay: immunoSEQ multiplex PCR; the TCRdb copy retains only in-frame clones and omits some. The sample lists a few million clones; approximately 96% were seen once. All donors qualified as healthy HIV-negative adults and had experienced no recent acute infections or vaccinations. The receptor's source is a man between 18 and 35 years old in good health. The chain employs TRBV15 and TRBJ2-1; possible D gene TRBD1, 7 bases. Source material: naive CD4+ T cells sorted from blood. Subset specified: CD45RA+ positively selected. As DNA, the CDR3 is TGTGCCACCAGCGACCAGGGGGGCTTTTACAATGAGCAGTTCTTC. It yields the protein CATSDQGGFYNEQFF.